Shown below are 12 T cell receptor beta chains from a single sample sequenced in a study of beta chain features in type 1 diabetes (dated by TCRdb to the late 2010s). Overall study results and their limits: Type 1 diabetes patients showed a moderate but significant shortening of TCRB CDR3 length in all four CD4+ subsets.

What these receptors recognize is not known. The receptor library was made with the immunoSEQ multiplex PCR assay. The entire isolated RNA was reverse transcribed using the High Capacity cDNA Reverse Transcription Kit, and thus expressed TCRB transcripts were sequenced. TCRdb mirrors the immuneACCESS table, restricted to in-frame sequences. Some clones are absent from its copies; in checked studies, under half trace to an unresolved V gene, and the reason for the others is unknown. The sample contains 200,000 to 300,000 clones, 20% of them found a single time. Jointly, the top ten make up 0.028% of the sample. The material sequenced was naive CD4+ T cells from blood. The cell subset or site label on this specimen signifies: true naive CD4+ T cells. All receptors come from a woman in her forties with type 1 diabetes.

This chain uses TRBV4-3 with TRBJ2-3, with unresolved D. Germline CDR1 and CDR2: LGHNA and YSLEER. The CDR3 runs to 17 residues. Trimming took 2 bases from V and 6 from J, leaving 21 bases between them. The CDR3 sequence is CASSQKLQSFSGDTQYF. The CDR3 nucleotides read TGCGCCAGCAGCCAAAAATTACAGAGCTTTTCTGGTGATACGCAGTATTTT.

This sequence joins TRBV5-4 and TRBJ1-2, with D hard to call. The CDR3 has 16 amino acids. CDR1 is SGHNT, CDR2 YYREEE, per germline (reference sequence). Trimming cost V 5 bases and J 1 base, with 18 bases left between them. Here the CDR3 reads CASRSGREGRNYGYTF. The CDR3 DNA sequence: TGTGCCAGCAGATCCGGCCGGGAGGGCCGTAACTATGGCTACACCTTC.

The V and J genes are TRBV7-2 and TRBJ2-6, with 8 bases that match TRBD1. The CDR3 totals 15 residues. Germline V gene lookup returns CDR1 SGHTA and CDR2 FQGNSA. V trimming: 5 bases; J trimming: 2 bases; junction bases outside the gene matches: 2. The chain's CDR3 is CASSTGGTGANVLTF. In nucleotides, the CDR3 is TGTGCCAGCAGCACAGGGGGGACTGGGGCCAACGTCCTGACTTTC.

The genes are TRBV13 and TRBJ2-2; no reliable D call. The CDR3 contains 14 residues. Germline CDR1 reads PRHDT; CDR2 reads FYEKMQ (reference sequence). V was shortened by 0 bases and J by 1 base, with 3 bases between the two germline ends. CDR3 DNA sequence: TGTGCCAGCAGCTTAGGACTGAACACCGGGGAGCTGTTTTTT. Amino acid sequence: CASSLGLNTGELFF.

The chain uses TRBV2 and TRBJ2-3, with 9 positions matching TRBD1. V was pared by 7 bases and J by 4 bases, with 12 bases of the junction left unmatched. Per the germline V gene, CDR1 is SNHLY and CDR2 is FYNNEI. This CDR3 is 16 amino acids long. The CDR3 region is CASTPLGTGFSDTQYF. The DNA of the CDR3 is TGTGCCAGCACCCCCCTCGGGACAGGGTTTTCAGATACGCAGTATTTT.

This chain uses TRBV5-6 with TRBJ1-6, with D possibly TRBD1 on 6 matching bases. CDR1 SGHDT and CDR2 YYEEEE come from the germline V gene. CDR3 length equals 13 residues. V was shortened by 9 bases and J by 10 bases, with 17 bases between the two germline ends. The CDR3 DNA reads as TGTGCCACTCAGTTAAGGGGGAACTCACCCCTCCACTTT. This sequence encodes CATQLRGNSPLHF.

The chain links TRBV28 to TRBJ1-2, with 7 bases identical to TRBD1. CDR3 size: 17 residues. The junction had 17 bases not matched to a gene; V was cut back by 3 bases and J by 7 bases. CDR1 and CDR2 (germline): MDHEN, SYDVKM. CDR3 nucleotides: TGTGCCAGCAGTTTCTACGGTACAGGGGCCCCGGCCCCTGGCTACACCTTC. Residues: CASSFYGTGAPAPGYTF.

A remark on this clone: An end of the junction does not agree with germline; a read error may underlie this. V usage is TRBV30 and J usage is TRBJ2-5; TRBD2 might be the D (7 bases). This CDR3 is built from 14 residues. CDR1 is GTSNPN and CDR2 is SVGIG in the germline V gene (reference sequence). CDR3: CAWGVGGAGETQYF. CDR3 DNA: TGTGCCTGGGGTGTGGGGGGGGCAGGCGAGACCCAGTACTTC.

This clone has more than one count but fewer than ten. The CDR3 region has the DNA TGTGCCAGCTCACCACAACAGGGCCTGAGGGAGCAGTACTTC. It encodes CASSPQQGLREQYF. The chain links TRBV18 to TRBJ2-7, with D possibly matching TRBD1 (6 bases). Trimming removed 1 base at V and 7 bases at J, with 14 bases between. The germline V gene encodes CDR1 KGHSH and CDR2 LQKENI. The CDR3 runs 14 residues.

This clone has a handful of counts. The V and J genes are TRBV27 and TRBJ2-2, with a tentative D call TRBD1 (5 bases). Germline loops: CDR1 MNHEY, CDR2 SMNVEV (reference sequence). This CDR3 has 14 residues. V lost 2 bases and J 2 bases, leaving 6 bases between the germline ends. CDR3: CASSLQGNTGELFF. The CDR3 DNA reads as TGTGCCAGCAGTTTACAGGGAAACACCGGGGAGCTGTTTTTT.

Here the CDR3 reads CASSRTASTDTQYF. The CDR3 nucleotides are TGTGCCAGCAGTAGGACAGCTAGTACAGATACGCAGTATTTT. V is TRBV2 and J is TRBJ2-3, with D possibly being TRBD1 (6 bases). Germline CDR1 and CDR2: SNHLY and FYNNEI. The CDR3 consists of 14 residues. The V end was cut by 5 bases, the J end by 3 bases, with 12 bases between.

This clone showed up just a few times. CDR3 region: CAWSSQGSVTGELFF. CDR3 in DNA: TGTGCCTGGAGTTCGCAGGGGAGTGTCACCGGGGAGCTGTTTTTT. The V gene is TRBV30, the J gene TRBJ2-2, with D perhaps TRBD1 (6 bases). CDR1 is GTSNPN and CDR2 is SVGIG in the germline V gene (reference sequence). The CDR3 is 15 amino acids. V was shortened by 2 bases and J by 4 bases, with 14 bases between the two germline ends.